This T cell receptor beta chain comes out of a study of cytomegalovirus exposure and HLA in healthy donors. Study context: Researchers found that about four fifths of 398 genotyped donors fell within the Caucasian-associated ancestry cluster. Regarding the study as a whole: Three chains tied to CMV proved CMV antigen-specific in vitro. One later analysis reportedly identified an Asian-associated ancestry cluster that showed fewer N-insertions than the approximately 710-donor mean. Some public TCRs appeared in many individuals, while most sequences were rare.

About this clone: Its antigen is still unknown.

PCR involved 60 Vbeta and 13 Jbeta primers. The data were produced by immunoSEQ multiplex PCR, yet TCRdb's version contains in-frame clones alone and is incomplete. The repertoire has 120,000 to 150,000 clones, roughly 80% of them found once; the top ten carry 13%. The sample taken for sequencing was PBMCs. This receptor was obtained from a man aged 40-49 years in good health and CMV-seropositive.

CDR3 amino acids: CASSLFDKPAPRPRQYF. The CDR3 nucleotides are TGTGCCAGCAGTTTGTTTGACAAGCCAGCACCCAGACCTCGGCAGTACTTC. The chain employs TRBV27 and TRBJ2-7, with D hard to call. There are 17 residues in the CDR3. The V gene's germline CDR1 is MNHEY and CDR2 SMNVEV (reference sequence). V shed 3 bases and J shed 9 bases, with 27 bases lying between them.